These 9 T cell receptor beta chains originate from one sample sequenced in a study of control samples from healthy donors and cancer patients. Produced via immunoSEQ multiplex PCR; TCRdb's table is partial and in-frame only. This sample has about 69,000 clones, with roughly 84% found just once. Sequencing was carried out using PBMCs. All receptors derive from a woman between 50 and 59 years old with lung cancer.

The chain has TRBV5-1 and TRBJ2-1; D not certain. V was pared by 0 bases and J by 5 bases, with 6 bases between. The V gene's germline CDR1 is SGHRS and CDR2 YFSETQ. This CDR3 region has 13 residues. CDR3 residues: CASSLGLNNEQFF. The CDR3 nucleotides read TGCGCCAGCAGCTTGGGACTCAACAATGAGCAGTTCTTC.

The V gene is TRBV19, the J gene TRBJ2-3; either TRBD1 or TRBD2 may fit D (5 bases each). Germline CDR1 is LNHDA and CDR2 is SQIVND (reference sequence). This CDR3 has 13 residues. Trimming left V 4 bases short and J 6 bases short, with 11 bases between. The CDR3: CASSTGTVDTQYF. Here the CDR3 DNA reads TGTGCCAGTAGTACCGGGACGGTTGATACGCAGTATTTT.

This clone was detected once. The chain joins TRBV10-3 to TRBJ2-1; D is ambiguous. Germline CDR1 and CDR2: ENHRY and SYGVKD. V shed 6 bases and J shed 0 bases, with 9 bases lying between them. This CDR3 spans 14 amino acids. The DNA for the CDR3 is TGTGCCATCAGGGACGCAAGCTCCTACAATGAGCAGTTCTTC. Translation: CAIRDASSYNEQFF.

The chain couples TRBV24-1 to TRBJ2-2; no firm D call. The CDR3 length is 11 residues. V lost 11 bases and J 6 bases, leaving 9 bases between the germline ends. Germline CDR1 KGHDR, CDR2 SFDVKD. In DNA, the CDR3 is TGTGCCAACCTTCCCGCCGGGGAGCTGTTTTTT. Translated: CANLPAGELFF.

As for this clone: This same CDR3 is encoded by further DNA sequences in the sample. The chain combines TRBV12-3 or TRBV12-4 with TRBJ1-2; D is unresolved. V lost 3 bases, J lost 3 bases, and 8 bases lay in between. The CDR3 length is 13 residues. CDR3 sequence (DNA): TGTGCCAGCAGTTTCGGGAGCGACTATGGCTACACCTTC. Its translation is CASSFGSDYGYTF.

This chain connects TRBV29-1 to TRBJ1-2; no clear D gene. V dropped 6 bases and J dropped 8 bases, with 13 bases sitting between them. This CDR3 is built from 11 residues. The germline V gene has CDR1 SQVTM and CDR2 ANQGSEA. The CDR3 DNA sequence: TGCAGCGTGGGATACAGCGACGGCTACACCTTC. Protein product: CSVGYSDGYTF.

The chain recombines TRBV28 with TRBJ1-2; D may be TRBD1 (6 bases). Trimming removed 6 bases from V and 8 bases from J, with 16 bases in between. Germline assignment: CDR1 MDHEN and CDR2 SYDVKM. This CDR3 has 13 amino acids. The CDR3 region is CASRTQQGTGYTF. CDR3 coding DNA: TGTGCCAGCAGGACCCAACAGGGTACGGGCTACACCTTC.

This rearrangement joins TRBV11-2 to TRBJ1-5, with 7 bases matching TRBD1. CDR3 length equals 15 residues. With V trimmed by 0 bases and J by 5 bases, 4 bases remained unmatched. Germline V gene sequence: CDR1 SGHAT, CDR2 FQNNGV. The DNA for the CDR3 is TGTGCCAGCAGCTTAGAACCAGGGGGATATCAGCCCCAGCATTTT. Its translation is CASSLEPGGYQPQHF.

This chain uses TRBV11-3 with TRBJ2-2; D might be TRBD1 (7 bases). CDR1 and CDR2 from the germline V gene are SGHNT and YENEEA. V was shortened by 4 bases and J by 4 bases, with 13 bases between the two germline ends. The CDR3 consists of 15 residues. DNA for the CDR3: TGTGCCAGCAGCTGGAGGGGGCAGGGCACCGGGGAGCTGTTTTTT. This translates into CASSWRGQGTGELFF.